Below, 30 T cell receptor beta chains from the same sample are listed, as sequenced in a study of T cells in Graves' hyperthyroidism and ophthalmopathy. Amplification of TCR beta CDR3 regions used RNA as the template. HTBI primers were used for first-round RT-PCR of the TCR CDR3. TCRdb analysed the multiplex PCR reads with MiXCR anew, one entry per CDR3 protein. The table records approximately 400,000 distinct CDR3 sequences, about 20% of them present only once. Sequencing was done on a sample of blood. The receptors were sampled from a woman aged 18-29 years with Graves' hyperthyroidism.

This clonotype was recorded at least ten times. The V call is TRBV7-3, the J call TRBJ2-7, with D unresolved. V shed 1 base and J shed 0 bases, with 10 bases lying between them. There are 15 residues in the CDR3. Germline V gene data show CDR1 as SGHTA and CDR2 as FQGTGA. In nucleotides, the CDR3 is TGTGCCAGCAGCTTAATCCGGACCAGCTCCTACGAGCAGTACTTC. Protein product: CASSLIRTSSYEQYF.

The rearrangement uses TRBV19 and TRBJ2-7, with D perhaps being TRBD1 or TRBD2 (5 bases each). V was shortened by 3 bases and J by 7 bases, with 16 bases between the two germline ends. The CDR3 length is 14 residues. Germline V gives CDR1 LNHDA, CDR2 SQIVND (reference sequence). CDR3 coding DNA: TGTGCCAGTAGTATCAGTGGAACGGGACCTGAGCAGTACTTC. Translated, it gives CASSISGTGPEQYF.

This clonotype has at least ten counts. This chain links TRBV12-3 or TRBV12-4 with TRBJ2-7; 9 nucleotides line up with TRBD1. V trimming: 3 bases; J trimming: 3 bases; junction bases outside the gene matches: 9. The CDR3 consists of 16 residues. The CDR3 region is CASSFGGTGYFYEQYF. The CDR3 bases are TGTGCCAGCAGTTTCGGGGGGACAGGGTATTTCTACGAGCAGTACTTC.

At least ten counts were recorded for this clonotype. This chain joins TRBV20-1 and TRBJ1-3; D possibly corresponds to TRBD1 (6 bases). Looked up from germline, CDR1 is DFQATT and CDR2 is SNEGSKA (reference sequence). V lost 7 bases and J lost 0, with 13 bases in between. The CDR3 runs to 14 residues. The CDR3 bases are TGCAGTGGCGGGGGGGGACACTCTGGAAACACCATATATTTT. Amino acids: CSGGGGHSGNTIYF.

This clonotype was observed at least ten times. The rearrangement uses TRBV20-1 and TRBJ1-2; D might be TRBD1 (6 bases). The CDR3 contains 13 residues. V was shortened by 7 bases and J by 2 bases, with 14 bases between the two germline ends. Germline CDR1 reads DFQATT; CDR2 reads SNEGSKA (reference sequence). CDR3 sequence (DNA): TGCAGTGTTAAAGGACAGTTCAACTATGGCTACACCTTC. Its translation is CSVKGQFNYGYTF.

The chain uses TRBV12-3 or TRBV12-4 and TRBJ1-2; 8 bases are shared with TRBD1. With V trimmed by 6 bases and J by 3 bases, 9 bases remained unmatched. The CDR3 has 15 amino acids. The CDR3 sequence: CASSPLLQGDYGYTF. The CDR3 nucleotides read TGTGCCAGCAGCCCTCTCCTACAGGGGGACTATGGCTACACCTTC.

This clonotype was recorded many times. The gene calls are TRBV6-4 and TRBJ2-4; D is uncertain. CDR3 length: 15 residues. Germline V gene data show CDR1 as MRHNA and CDR2 as SNTAGT. Between the trimmed V and J ends, which lost 5 bases and 0 bases, there was a span of 11 bases. CDR3 coding DNA: TGTGCCAGCAGTTCGCGGTTGTCAGCCAAAAACATTCAGTACTTC. Translation gives CASSSRLSAKNIQYF.

This clonotype was recorded many times. Here the CDR3 DNA reads TGTGCCAGCAGCTTACAGGACAGGGCCTTCACCTTC. Its translation is CASSLQDRAFTF. The rearrangement joins TRBV7-9 to TRBJ1-2, with TRBD1 matching over 8 bases. Germline CDR1 and CDR2: SEHNR and FQNEAQ (reference sequence). The CDR3 runs to 12 residues. Trimming removed 2 bases from V and 13 bases from J; junction bases left unmatched: 6.

Details on this clonotype: A single base separates this from a much larger clone, so it may be a read error. CDR3 nucleotides: TGTGCCAGCAGTGGGGCGTTCATCGGGGAGCTGTTTTTT. This gives the protein CASSGAFIGELFF. The rearrangement joins TRBV2 to TRBJ2-2; unclear D gene. The germline V gene encodes CDR1 SNHLY and CDR2 FYNNEI. This CDR3 is built from 13 residues. The V end lost 4 bases, the J end lost 7 bases, and 10 bases lay between the germline ends.

This clonotype occurred many times. V gene TRBV7-2 combines with J gene TRBJ1-2, with 10 nucleotides matching TRBD1. The CDR3 is 15 amino acids. The germline gives CDR1 SGHTA, CDR2 FQGNSA. Trimming took 1 base from V and 7 from J; bases not matched to a gene: 6. The CDR3 here is CASSLGDRGYGGYTF. The CDR3 DNA is TGTGCCAGCAGCTTAGGGGACAGGGGTTACGGTGGCTACACCTTC.

This clonotype was observed at least ten times. The chain is built from TRBV19 and TRBJ2-2; no clear D. Germline-derived CDR1 and CDR2 are LNHDA and SQIVND (reference sequence). Trimming removed 4 bases from V and 5 bases from J, with 11 bases in between. This CDR3 has 14 amino acids. This CDR3 is CASSTVLWTGELFF. In DNA form, the CDR3 reads TGTGCCAGTAGTACGGTGCTGTGGACCGGGGAGCTGTTTTTT.

This clonotype was counted ten times or more. V and J are TRBV6-1 and TRBJ1-2; possibly TRBD1 for D (5 bases). CDR3 length: 16 residues. With 5 bases removed from V and 4 bases from J, the gap between germline ends came to 20 bases. CDR1 is MNHNS and CDR2 is SASEGT in the germline V gene. The CDR3 protein is CASSTPGPSLPYGYTF. The CDR3 DNA follows: TGTGCCAGCAGTACGCCGGGGCCGAGCTTACCCTATGGCTACACCTTC.

Regarding this clonotype: One end of the junction fails to match germline, which may point to a read error. The rearrangement links TRBV4-3 to TRBJ2-7; TRBD2 matches at 10 bases. The CDR3 contains 18 residues. Germline V gives CDR1 LGHNA, CDR2 YSLEER. CDR3 nucleotides: TGCGCCAGCAGCCCCCTGACTAGCGGGCCTCTCAGCTCCTACGAGCGGTACTTC. Encoded protein: CASSPLTSGPLSSYERYF.

This clonotype appeared many times. This chain links TRBV10-3 with TRBJ1-5, with D unresolved. V was trimmed by 0 bases and J by 0 bases, leaving 6 bases between them. CDR1 is ENHRY, CDR2 SYGVKD, per germline. The length of the CDR3 is 15 residues. The CDR3 DNA is TGTGCCATCAGTGAGTCGATGTATAGCAATCAGCCCCAGCATTTT. This sequence encodes CAISESMYSNQPQHF.

This clonotype was observed many times. The rearrangement links TRBV6-5 to TRBJ1-2; 7 positions match TRBD1. CDR1 and CDR2 from the germline V gene are MNHEY and SVGAGI. After removal of 0 bases from V and 4 bases from J, the junction contained 2 bases not matched to a gene. This CDR3 spans 14 amino acids. The CDR3 region has the DNA TGTGCCAGCAGTTACTCAGCAGGGGGCTATGGCTACACCTTC. This encodes CASSYSAGGYGYTF.

Only a few counts were recorded for this clonotype. V gene TRBV7-8 combines with J gene TRBJ2-1; TRBD1 matches at 7 bases. The CDR3 is made up of 17 amino acids. The V segment lost 0 bases and the J segment 9 bases; nucleotides outside the gene matches: 14. Germline lookup yields CDR1 SGHVS and CDR2 FQNEAQ. CDR3 sequence: CASSLARPGGKLVEQFF. Written as DNA, the CDR3 is TGTGCCAGCAGCTTAGCGAGGCCAGGGGGAAAGTTAGTTGAGCAGTTCTTC.

The chain is built from TRBV24-1 and TRBJ1-5, with D maybe TRBD1 (5 bases). The CDR3 runs 15 residues. The V gene's germline CDR1 is KGHDR and CDR2 SFDVKD. Trimming removed 7 bases from V and 0 bases from J, with 12 bases in between. The chain's CDR3 is CATSSGSYSNQPQHF. The CDR3 DNA sequence: TGTGCCACCAGCTCAGGGAGTTATAGCAATCAGCCCCAGCATTTT.

This clonotype was seen repeatedly, ten times or more. The genes are TRBV30 and TRBJ2-5, with TRBD2 matching 8 bases. Germline V lookup: CDR1 GTSNPN, CDR2 SVGIG (reference sequence). The CDR3 consists of 12 residues. J lost 4 bases, V lost 4 bases, and 2 bases had no gene match. The CDR3 loop reads CAWIGLAETQYF. The DNA for the CDR3 is TGTGCCTGGATTGGACTAGCAGAGACCCAGTACTTC.

This clonotype was observed at least ten times. This sequence joins TRBV4-1 and TRBJ1-5; 9 nucleotides line up with TRBD1. CDR3 length equals 17 residues. Germline CDR1 and CDR2: MGHRA and YSYEKL. The V gene end was trimmed by 3 bases and the J gene end by 9 bases; junction bases not matched to a gene: 15. The CDR3 loop is CASSHPPGQGPRGPQHF. The CDR3, as DNA: TGCGCCAGCAGCCACCCCCCGGGACAGGGACCAAGGGGGCCCCAGCATTTT.

This clonotype was counted many times. Written as DNA, the CDR3 is TGCAGTGCTAGCCGGACTAGCGGGGAGCACCGGGAGCTGTTTTTT. Translation: CSASRTSGEHRELFF. The V call is TRBV20-1, the J call TRBJ2-2; 12 bases line up with TRBD2. CDR1 is DFQATT and CDR2 is SNEGSKA in the germline V gene (reference sequence). J was trimmed by 9 bases and V by 3 bases; bases with no gene match: 8. The CDR3 runs 15 residues.

This clonotype came up many times. Mismatch with germline at one junction end may stem from a read error. This chain uses TRBV9 with TRBJ1-3; no clear D gene. The germline CDR1 and CDR2 sequences are SGDLS and YYNGEE. This CDR3 has 12 residues. The CDR3 DNA is TGTGCCAACAGCGTCTCTGGAAACACCATATATTTT. Encoded protein: CANSVSGNTIYF.

This clonotype was recorded at least ten times. V gene TRBV30 combines with J gene TRBJ1-5; D is uncertain. This CDR3 has 12 residues. CDR1 and CDR2 (germline): GTSNPN, SVGIG (reference sequence). Trimming left V 0 bases short and J 8 bases short, with 8 bases between. CDR3 residues: CAWSVLAEPQHF. CDR3 DNA: TGTGCCTGGAGTGTACTTGCGGAGCCCCAGCATTTT.

This clonotype was counted a few times. V and J are TRBV20-1 and TRBJ1-5; D gene uncertain. Trimming pared 3 bases from V and 0 bases from J, leaving 27 bases between. The CDR3 is made up of 20 amino acids. Germline V gives CDR1 DFQATT, CDR2 SNEGSKA (reference sequence). The CDR3 reads CSARGGAAPWTEYSNQPQHF. The CDR3 DNA is TGCAGTGCTAGGGGCGGTGCGGCTCCCTGGACCGAATATAGCAATCAGCCCCAGCATTTT.

J is TRBJ1-2 and V is TRBV6-1; unclear D gene. The length of the CDR3 is 15 residues. The V gene lost 2 bases and the J gene lost 5 bases, with 15 bases spanning the gap. Germline values: CDR1 MNHNS, CDR2 SASEGT. The CDR3 loop is CASSEKEGDFYGYTF. As DNA, the CDR3 is TGTGCCAGCAGTGAAAAGGAGGGAGACTTTTATGGCTACACCTTC.

This clonotype showed up many times. V gene TRBV2 combines with J gene TRBJ2-2; 8 positions agree with TRBD1. CDR1 and CDR2 (germline): SNHLY, FYNNEI. The J segment lost 0 bases and the V segment lost 10 bases, leaving 7 bases of the junction unmatched. This CDR3 has 15 amino acids. The DNA of the CDR3 is TGTGCCATTCCTACAGGGGGAACGAACACCGGGGAGCTGTTTTTT. Its protein product is CAIPTGGTNTGELFF.

Concerning this clonotype: One junction end does not reproduce the germline sequence, and a read error may be involved. The chain has TRBV5-1 and TRBJ1-1; 7 nucleotides line up with TRBD1. The CDR3 has 14 amino acids. CDR1 and CDR2 (germline): SGHRS, YFSETQ. The CDR3: CAISLRPGQVGAFF. The CDR3 nucleotides read TGCGCCATCAGCTTGAGGCCTGGACAGGTGGGGGCTTTCTTT. Filled out from reference TRBV5-1 and TRBJ1-1, the complete variable domain reads KAGVTQTPRYLIKTRGQQVTLSCSPISGHRSVSWYQQTPGQGLQFLFEYFSETQRNKGNFPGRFSGRQFSNSRSEMNVSTLELGDSALYLCAISLRPGQVGAFFGQGTRLTVV.

The chain employs TRBV7-2 and TRBJ1-3; D gene unclear. The CDR3 spans 14 residues. Between the trimmed V and J ends, which lost 5 bases and 0 bases, there was a span of 8 bases. Germline CDR1 is SGHTA and CDR2 is FQGNSA. The DNA of the CDR3 is TGTGCCAGCAGCCCCTACAACTCTGGAAACACCATATATTTT. Encoded protein: CASSPYNSGNTIYF.

This clonotype appeared a few times. The chain is built from TRBV5-1 and TRBJ1-1; maybe TRBD1 (5 bases). CDR1 SGHRS and CDR2 YFSETQ come from the germline V gene. This CDR3 comprises 14 residues. V dropped 5 bases and J dropped 3 bases, with 14 bases sitting between them. This chain's CDR3 is CASSWRGSHTEAFF. The CDR3 coding sequence is TGCGCCAGCAGTTGGCGGGGGAGTCACACTGAAGCTTTCTTT.

This clonotype has a count of ten or more. The genes are TRBV11-2 and TRBJ2-5; 15 bases fit TRBD2. CDR3 length: 18 amino acids. The ends lost 5 bases at V and 2 bases at J; junction bases unmatched: 9. CDR1 SGHAT and CDR2 FQNNGV come from the germline V gene. The CDR3 sequence is CASSRRTSGGAEQETQYF. In DNA form, the CDR3 reads TGTGCCAGCAGCCGAAGGACTAGCGGGGGGGCAGAGCAAGAGACCCAGTACTTC.

This clonotype showed up many times. This CDR3 reads CASSLNTAGNTIYF. CDR3 sequence (DNA): TGCGCCAGCAGCTTGAATACTGCTGGAAACACCATATATTTT. The chain recombines TRBV5-1 with TRBJ1-3; D remains unclear. Germline V gives CDR1 SGHRS, CDR2 YFSETQ. The CDR3 totals 14 residues. Trimming took 1 base from V and 2 from J, leaving 7 bases between them. The variable domain in full, with the rest retrieved from reference TRBV5-1 and TRBJ1-3, is KAGVTQTPRYLIKTRGQQVTLSCSPISGHRSVSWYQQTPGQGLQFLFEYFSETQRNKGNFPGRFSGRQFSNSRSEMNVSTLELGDSALYLCASSLNTAGNTIYFGEGSWLTVV.